Listed below are T cell receptor beta chains from one sample, sequenced in a study of shared clonotypes between healthy human individuals. The data were produced by immunoSEQ multiplex PCR, yet TCRdb's version contains in-frame clones alone and is incomplete. The table records around 1.1 million clones, 60% to 85% of them present only once. Sample: memory CD4+ T cells from PBMCs. Receptor source: a man aged 18 to 29 in good health. Some clones in this sample may be carry-over from other donors' samples. Each CDR3 is given with its conserved first and last residue. D genes are given only for firm matches. Size is stated for part of the rows, as once, few or many counts, or as a class when the clone is expanded.

V	D	J	size	CDR3	DNA
TRBV18	TRBD1	TRBJ2-2	.	CASSPPTGMDTGELFF	TGTGCCAGCTCACCTCCGACAGGGATGGACACCGGGGAGCTGTTTTTT
TRBV18	.	TRBJ1-5	.	CASSPQRAGNSNQPQHF	TGTGCCAGCTCACCACAGCGGGCCGGGAATAGCAATCAGCCCCAGCATTTT
TRBV4-3	TRBD2	TRBJ2-7	.	CASSQGLAGGYEQYF	TGCGCCAGCAGCCAAGGACTAGCGGGGGGCTACGAGCAGTACTTC
TRBV5-1	TRBD1	TRBJ1-2	.	CASVLIPGTDYGYTF	TGCGCCAGCGTCCTAATTCCCGGGACAGACTATGGCTACACCTTC
TRBV11-2	.	TRBJ2-6	.	CASSLTHSGANVLTF	TGTGCCAGCAGCTTAACTCACTCTGGGGCCAACGTCCTGACTTTC
TRBV6-5	TRBD1	TRBJ1-1	.	CASSYQGGLTEAFF	TGTGCCAGCAGTTACCAGGGGGGTCTCACTGAAGCTTTCTTT
TRBV28	.	TRBJ1-5	.	CASTQRSQPQHF	TGTGCCAGCACCCAAAGGAGTCAGCCCCAGCATTTT
TRBV7-2	.	TRBJ1-1	.	CASSVDGNTEAFF	TGTGCCAGCAGCGTTGACGGCAACACTGAAGCTTTCTTT
TRBV15	.	TRBJ2-4	.	CATSSRVDKNIQYF	TGTGCCACCAGCAGCAGGGTTGACAAAAACATTCAGTACTTC
TRBV6-1	TRBD1	TRBJ2-1	many	CASSERQGTSEQFF	TGTGCCAGCAGCGAACGACAGGGGACAAGTGAGCAGTTCTTC
TRBV19	.	TRBJ1-2	.	CASNVGLYGYTF	TGTGCCAGTAATGTCGGCCTCTATGGCTACACCTTC
TRBV6-5	TRBD1	TRBJ2-7	.	CASRADRGQIYEQYF	TGTGCCAGCAGGGCGGACAGGGGCCAAATCTACGAGCAGTACTTC
TRBV19	.	TRBJ1-1	.	CASSTTLGRLDTEAFF	TGTGCCAGTAGTACAACCCTGGGACGGTTAGACACTGAAGCTTTCTTT
TRBV28	TRBD1	TRBJ2-7	few	CASSFRGTGMPHEQYF	TGTGCCAGCAGTTTTAGAGGGACAGGGATGCCGCACGAGCAGTACTTC
TRBV5-1	TRBD2	TRBJ2-7	.	CASSLSGLAASASYEQYF	TGCGCCAGCAGCTTGTCGGGACTAGCTGCCTCGGCTTCTTACGAGCAGTACTTC
TRBV9	TRBD1	TRBJ2-7	few	CASSARTGGFDEQYF	TGTGCCAGCAGCGCTCGGACAGGGGGCTTTGACGAGCAGTACTTC
TRBV2	.	TRBJ1-1	few	CASSRTPGTEAFF	TGTGCCAGCAGTCGGACCCCGGGGACTGAAGCTTTCTTT
TRBV29-1	TRBD1	TRBJ2-3	once	CSSLGTGGRYTQYF	TGCAGCTCTTTAGGGACAGGGGGTCGCTATACGCAGTATTTT
TRBV5-1	TRBD1	TRBJ1-2	.	CASSQEGQLVMYGYTF	TGCGCCAGCAGCCAGGAGGGACAGCTGGTAATGTATGGCTACACCTTC
TRBV2	TRBD2	TRBJ2-7	few	CASISGLDYEQYF	TGTGCCAGCATATCTGGACTAGACTACGAGCAGTACTTC
TRBV4-1	.	TRBJ2-5	.	CASSLDSSKETQYF	TGCGCCAGCAGCCTAGACAGTTCTAAAGAGACCCAGTACTTC
TRBV11-2	.	TRBJ2-1	.	CASSAEAYNEQFF	TGTGCCAGCAGCGCGGAAGCCTACAATGAGCAGTTCTTC
TRBV5-1	TRBD1	TRBJ2-7	.	CASSSLRDSSYEQYF	TGCGCCAGCAGCTCACTCCGGGACAGCTCCTACGAGCAGTACTTC
TRBV5-1	.	TRBJ2-7	.	CASSLIIGEDSQYF	TGCGCCAGCAGCTTGATCATTGGGGAGGATTCGCAGTACTTC